A single sample gave rise to the 6 T cell receptor beta chains below, sequenced in a study of multiple sclerosis patients with progressive multifocal leukoencephalopathy. The protocol was immunoSEQ multiplex PCR, while the TCRdb copy is restricted to in-frame clones and leaves out a portion. The data hold 25,000 to 35,000 clones, with roughly 84% observed a single time. The sample's time point: time of PML onset. The sample in question was PBMCs, obtained from a patient treated with natalizumab. The source is a human donor with progressive multifocal leukoencephalopathy.

V usage is TRBV30 and J usage is TRBJ2-3; 8 nucleotides agree with TRBD1. The germline CDR1 and CDR2 sequences are GTSNPN and SVGIG (reference sequence). Trimming took 3 bases from V and 15 from J; bases not matched to a gene: 14. The CDR3 sequence is 13 residues long. CDR3 coding DNA: TGTGCCTGGAGAACAATAGTAGGACAGGGTTTTTATTTT. Translated: CAWRTIVGQGFYF.

The chain combines TRBV7-6 with TRBJ2-2; tentative D call: TRBD1 (5 bases). With 1 base removed from V and 2 bases from J, the gap between germline ends came to 11 bases. Per the germline V gene, CDR1 is SGHVS and CDR2 is FNYEAQ. There are 16 residues in the CDR3. CDR3 DNA sequence: TGTGCCAGCAGCTTAGGGGGCGGCCGAAACACCGGGGAGCTGTTTTTT. Translating it yields CASSLGGGRNTGELFF.

J is TRBJ2-2 and V is TRBV6-5; 8 nucleotides match TRBD1. V was clipped by 2 bases and J by 4 bases; unmatched bases: 3. Germline CDR1 reads MNHEY; CDR2 reads SVGAGI. The CDR3 has 15 amino acids. The CDR3 loop reads CASSYGTGPTGELFF. The CDR3 region has the DNA TGTGCCAGCAGTTACGGGACAGGCCCCACCGGGGAGCTGTTTTTT.

V and J are TRBV5-1 and TRBJ2-3; 7 bases line up with TRBD2. V lost 0 bases and J lost 2; bases outside the gene matches: 6. CDR1 SGHRS and CDR2 YFSETQ come from the germline V gene. CDR3 length: 16 amino acids. The CDR3 DNA reads as TGCGCCAGCAGCTTGGGGGAGGGTGCGGCCACAGATACGCAGTATTTT. Translation: CASSLGEGAATDTQYF.

For this clone: One end of the junction does not line up with germline, which may come from a read error. This chain links TRBV7-7 with TRBJ2-3; 7 bases agree with TRBD1. Germline CDR1 is SSHAT and CDR2 is FNYEAQ (reference sequence). CDR3 length: 15 amino acids. In DNA form, the CDR3 reads TGTGCCAGCAGCTTAGGAGTAGGGGGCACAGATACGCGGTATTTT. Encoded protein: CASSLGVGGTDTRYF.

CDR3 residues: CASSLGLGNEQFF. The CDR3 nucleotides are TGTGCCAGCTCACTGGGACTAGGGAATGAGCAGTTCTTC. The gene calls are TRBV18 and TRBJ2-1, with 8 positions matching TRBD2. Germline lookup yields CDR1 KGHSH and CDR2 LQKENI. The J segment lost 7 bases and the V segment lost 4 bases, leaving 3 bases of the junction unmatched. The CDR3 has 13 amino acids.